This record looks at one T cell receptor beta chain sequence and its context. Its specificity is not known. The protocol was immunoSEQ multiplex PCR, while the TCRdb copy is restricted to in-frame clones and leaves out a portion. The sample shows 5,500 to 7,000 clones, 65% of them seen only once. V dropped 0 bases and J dropped 3 bases, with 14 bases sitting between them. The CDR3 runs to 16 residues. Germline CDR1 is MNHNY and CDR2 is SVGAGI (reference sequence). These data are taken from a study of CD8 T cell repertoires and HIV-1 epitope variants. Study-level background: Separate wells received one of Twenty-five Gag or Nef variant peptides. Epitopes were three Gag families plus Nef HW9 and YT9.

The sequenced sample was cultured CD8+ T cells derived from PBMCs. The receptor's source is a male donor with HIV. The rearrangement joins TRBV6-6 to TRBJ2-5; D remains unclear. CDR3 region: CASSYSYGYSEETQYF. Here the CDR3 DNA reads TGTGCCAGCAGTTACTCGTACGGGTATTCAGAAGAGACCCAGTACTTC.